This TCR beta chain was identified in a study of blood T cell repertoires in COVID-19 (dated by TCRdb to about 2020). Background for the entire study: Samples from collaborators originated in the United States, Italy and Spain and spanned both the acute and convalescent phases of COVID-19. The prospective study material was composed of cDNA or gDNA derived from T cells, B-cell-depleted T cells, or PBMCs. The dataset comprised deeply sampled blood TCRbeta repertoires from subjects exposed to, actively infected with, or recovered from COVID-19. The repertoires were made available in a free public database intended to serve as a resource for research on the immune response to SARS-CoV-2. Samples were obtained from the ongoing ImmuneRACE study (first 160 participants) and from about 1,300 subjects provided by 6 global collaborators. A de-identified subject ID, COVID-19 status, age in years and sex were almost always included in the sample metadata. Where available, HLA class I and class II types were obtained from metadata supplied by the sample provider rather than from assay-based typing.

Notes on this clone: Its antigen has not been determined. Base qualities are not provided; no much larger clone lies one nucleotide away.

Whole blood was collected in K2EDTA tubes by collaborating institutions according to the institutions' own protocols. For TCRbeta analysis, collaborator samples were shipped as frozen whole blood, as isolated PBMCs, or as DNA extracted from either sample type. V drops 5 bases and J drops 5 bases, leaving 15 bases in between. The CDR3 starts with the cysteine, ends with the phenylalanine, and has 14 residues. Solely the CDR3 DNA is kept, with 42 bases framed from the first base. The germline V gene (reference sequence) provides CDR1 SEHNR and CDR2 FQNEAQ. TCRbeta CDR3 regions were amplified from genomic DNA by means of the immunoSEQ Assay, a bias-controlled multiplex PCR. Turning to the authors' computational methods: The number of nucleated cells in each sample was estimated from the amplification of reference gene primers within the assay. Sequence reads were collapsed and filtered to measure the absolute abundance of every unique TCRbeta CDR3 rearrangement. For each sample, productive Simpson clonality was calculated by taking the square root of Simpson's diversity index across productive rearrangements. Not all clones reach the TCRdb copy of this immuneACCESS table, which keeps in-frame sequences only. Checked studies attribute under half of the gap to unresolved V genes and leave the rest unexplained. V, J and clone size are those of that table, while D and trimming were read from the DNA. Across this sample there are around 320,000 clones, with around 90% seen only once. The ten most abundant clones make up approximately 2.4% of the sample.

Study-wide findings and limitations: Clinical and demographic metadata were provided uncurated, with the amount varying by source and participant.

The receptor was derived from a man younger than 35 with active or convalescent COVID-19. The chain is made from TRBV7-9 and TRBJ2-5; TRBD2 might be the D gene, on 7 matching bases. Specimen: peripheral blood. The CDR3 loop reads CASSTGRGPETQYF. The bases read TGTGCCAGCAGCACGGGGCGGGGGCCGGAGACCCAGTACTTC.